This T cell receptor beta chain originates from a study of T cell responses to AZD1222 COVID-19 vaccine (dated by TCRdb to about 2021). Background for the entire study: AZD1222 recipients whose second dose came at about 4 weeks and those whose second dose came at about 12 weeks were combined into one group, since spike-specific TCR depth and breadth did not differ between the two schedules. TCR sequencing covered fewer than 250 trial participants: 200 to 210 given two doses of AZD1222 and about 26 given two doses of MenACWY control vaccine. Enrollment into the trials was organized by age into subgroups of 18-55, 56-69 and 70-plus years, and those subgroups contained about 160, 30 and 59 TCR-sequenced participants, respectively.

Reading the label with the study, this specimen's time point is: baseline before first vaccination. Vaccinee samples came from UK trials COV001 and COV002, including a single-blind randomized controlled phase 2/3 trial of AZD1222 (ChAdOx1 nCoV-19) in healthy adults. For TCRbeta chain sequencing, PBMC samples from trial participants were taken at day 0 and at day 28 after the second dose. The CDR3 regions of human TCRbeta chains were analyzed by immunosequencing. In the authors' own workflow: Repertoire TCRs were matched against a reference library of SARS-CoV-2-specific TCRs generated with the MIRA antigen-specificity platform. Breadth was defined as the fraction of unique TCRs that were SARS-CoV-2-associated. Depth was defined as the fraction of total T cells that were SARS-CoV-2-associated. Each spike-specific TCR was assigned to its reactive spike region and to a CD4 or CD8 class using the MIRA data. Log10-transformed breadth and depth values were compared by one-way ANOVA with Sidak's multiple comparisons tests. What TCRdb holds here is the immuneACCESS table cut down to in-frame rearrangements. Part of the clones is not present; checked against another copy, under half of the missing clones reflect an unresolved V gene, and the others are unexplained. Clone size and the V and J calls come from that table; the DNA yielded D and trimming. The sample includes about 140,000 clones, with 92% observed a single time. In total, the top ten clones hold 2.5% to 4% of the sample.

Comments on this clone: Its antigen has not been determined. At one of its ends the junction is not consistent with the germline gene, which may arise from a read error.

Results and caveats for the whole study, not just this receptor: Participants were mostly white British and included more females than males, and it was suggested by the authors that clonal diversity may have been underestimated. Conclusions about previously exposed vaccinees are limited because only 6 or 7 AZD1222 recipients were SARS-CoV-2 seropositive at baseline. CD4 TCRs associated with the vaccine covered the entire spike protein, and the dominant responses were in regions 160-218 and 743-854. After two AZD1222 doses, spike-specific TCR breadth and depth were significantly higher than at day 0 and than in MenACWY recipients. Reportedly, almost half of the unique spike-specific TCRs recognized epitopes lying outside the regions that are mutated in the B.1.351 and B.1.1.7 variants. No day 14 peak-response samples were available, so repertoires were characterized only after the peak T cell response. The 56-69-year group was small, and its depth increase did not reach significance, likely because of low power.

There are 12 amino acids in the CDR3, from cysteine to phenylalanine inclusive. Just the 36-base CDR3 DNA is kept, in frame starting at base 1. The germline V gene (reference sequence) gives CDR1 as SEHNR and CDR2 as FQNEAQ. This TCR came from an adult in good health. The chain joins TRBV7-9 to TRBJ2-1; 9 bases in the middle match TRBD2. The starting material was peripheral blood, obtained on day 0 of AZD1222 vaccination. The bases read TGTGCCAGCAGCCTAAATAGCGGGAGAGGGCTCTTC. This is translated as CASSLNSGRGLF.